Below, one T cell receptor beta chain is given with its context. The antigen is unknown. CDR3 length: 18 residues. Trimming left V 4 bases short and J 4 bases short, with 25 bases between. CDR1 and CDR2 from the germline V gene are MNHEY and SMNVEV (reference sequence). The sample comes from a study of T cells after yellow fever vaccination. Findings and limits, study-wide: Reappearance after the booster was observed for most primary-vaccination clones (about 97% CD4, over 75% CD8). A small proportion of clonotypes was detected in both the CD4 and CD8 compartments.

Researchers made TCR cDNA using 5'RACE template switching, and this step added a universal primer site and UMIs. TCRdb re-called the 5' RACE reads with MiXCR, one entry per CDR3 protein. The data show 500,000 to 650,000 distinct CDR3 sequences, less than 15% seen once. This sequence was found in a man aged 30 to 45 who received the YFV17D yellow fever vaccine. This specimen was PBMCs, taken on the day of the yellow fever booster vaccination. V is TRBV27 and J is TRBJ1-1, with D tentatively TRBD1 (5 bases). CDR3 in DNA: TGTGCCAGCAGTTCGGGGTCGGTGTGGAGGGGAGAGAGCACTGAAGCTTTCTTT. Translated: CASSSGSVWRGESTEAFF.